Listed here are 26 T cell receptor beta chains from one sample, sequenced in a study of cytomegalovirus exposure and HLA in healthy donors. Primers: 60 Vbeta forward and 13 Jbeta reverse. TCRdb's copy holds only in-frame clones and misses some; the assay was immunoSEQ multiplex PCR. The table records around 150,000 clones, approximately 80% of them present only once. Specimen: PBMCs. The receptors originated from a male donor in good health and CMV-seropositive.

The chain recombines TRBV5-1 with TRBJ2-7; TRBD2 might be the D (6 bases). Germline V gene lookup returns CDR1 SGHRS and CDR2 YFSETQ. CDR3 length: 15 amino acids. The V gene lost 1 base and the J gene lost 6 bases, with 17 bases spanning the gap. CDR3 loop: CASSLRAGTPGEQYF. The CDR3 DNA reads TGCGCCAGCAGCTTGCGCGCGGGGACTCCAGGCGAGCAGTACTTC.

The V and J genes are TRBV28 and TRBJ2-1; 10 bases map to TRBD2. Germline CDR1 MDHEN, CDR2 SYDVKM. CDR3 size: 15 residues. V trimming: 3 bases; J trimming: 2 bases; junction bases outside the gene matches: 1. CDR3 amino acids: CASSFLAGAYNEQFF. The CDR3 coding sequence is TGTGCCAGCAGTTTCCTAGCGGGAGCCTACAATGAGCAGTTCTTC. Filled out from reference TRBV28 and TRBJ2-1, the complete variable domain reads DVKVTQSSRYLVKRTGEKVFLECVQDMDHENMFWYRQDPGLGLRLIYFSYDVKMKEKGDIPEGYSVSREKKERFSLILESASTNQTSMYLCASSFLAGAYNEQFFGPGTRLTVL.

The chain is built from TRBV27 and TRBJ2-1; 11 bases line up with TRBD2. From germline, CDR1 is MNHEY and CDR2 SMNVEV (reference sequence). CDR3 length equals 17 residues. Losses at the gene ends were 5 bases for V and 11 bases for J; bases not matched to a gene: 17. The chain's CDR3 is CASSPLTELAGARQQFF. CDR3 nucleotide sequence: TGTGCCAGCAGTCCACTGACCGAACTAGCGGGGGCGAGACAGCAGTTCTTC.

This rearrangement joins TRBV10-3 to TRBJ1-1; no clear D. The germline CDR1 and CDR2 sequences are ENHRY and SYGVKD. The CDR3 covers 12 residues. The V gene lost 5 bases and the J gene lost 0 bases, with 4 bases spanning the gap. This CDR3 is CAISSLNTEAFF. The DNA for the CDR3 is TGTGCCATCAGTTCATTGAACACTGAAGCTTTCTTT.

The chain couples TRBV28 to TRBJ1-6; perhaps TRBD1 as D (6 bases). The CDR3 is 15 residues long. V was clipped by 7 bases and J by 7 bases, with 17 bases between them. From germline, CDR1 is MDHEN and CDR2 SYDVKM. This chain's CDR3 is CASIKNRAGNSPLHF. For the CDR3, the DNA is TGTGCCAGCATTAAGAACAGGGCAGGAAATTCACCCCTCCACTTT.

The chain employs TRBV7-2 and TRBJ1-1; 9 bases match TRBD1. The V segment lost 5 bases and the J segment 0 bases; nucleotides outside the gene matches: 1. Germline loops: CDR1 SGHTA, CDR2 FQGNSA. The CDR3 loop spans 14 amino acids. CDR3 region: CASSRDRVNTEAFF. CDR3 bases: TGTGCCAGCAGCCGGGACAGGGTGAACACTGAAGCTTTCTTT.

V and J are TRBV6-1 and TRBJ2-4; 8 nucleotides agree with TRBD2. V lost 2 bases, J lost 0 bases, and 9 bases stayed unmatched. This CDR3 has 18 amino acids. Germline CDR1 is MNHNS and CDR2 is SASEGT. CDR3 DNA: TGTGCCAGCAGTGAAAGACGGCTAGCGGGCCTAGCCAAAAACATTCAGTACTTC. This codes for CASSERRLAGLAKNIQYF.

The V gene is TRBV5-4, the J gene TRBJ2-3, with a possible D match to TRBD2 (6 bases). The CDR3 covers 15 residues. Germline V gene lookup returns CDR1 SGHNT and CDR2 YYREEE (reference sequence). V was pared by 4 bases and J by 2 bases, with 14 bases between. CDR3 DNA: TGTGCCAGCAGCAAACCGGGACTGCACACAGATACGCAGTATTTT. Its protein is CASSKPGLHTDTQYF.

The gene calls are TRBV5-1 and TRBJ2-2; the match to TRBD1 covers 12 bases. From germline, CDR1 is SGHRS and CDR2 YFSETQ. This CDR3 region has 15 residues. Trimming cost V 5 bases and J 6 bases; bases outside gene matches: 5. CDR3 in DNA: TGCGCCAGCAGTTCCGGGACAGGGGGCTCCGGGGAGCTGTTTTTT. Its translation: CASSSGTGGSGELFF.

The chain links TRBV10-3 to TRBJ1-4; no reliable D call. Germline assignment: CDR1 ENHRY and CDR2 SYGVKD. This CDR3 contains 15 residues. V was shortened by 0 bases and J by 8 bases, with 13 bases between the two germline ends. The CDR3 spells CAISESGRQAEKLFF. Here the CDR3 DNA reads TGTGCCATCAGTGAGTCTGGCAGGCAGGCGGAAAAACTGTTTTTT.

This chain uses TRBV11-2 with TRBJ1-4, with D possibly being TRBD1 (5 bases). Germline CDR1 SGHAT, CDR2 FQNNGV. V lost 1 base, J lost 8 bases, and 11 bases lay in between. This CDR3 region has 14 residues. As DNA, the CDR3 is TGTGCCAGCAGCTTAGGGCAGGGAGGCGAAAAACTGTTTTTT. The encoded protein is CASSLGQGGEKLFF.

This chain links TRBV19 with TRBJ1-4, with D unresolved. Trimming left V 6 bases short and J 10 bases short, with 18 bases between. The CDR3 contains 14 residues. The germline V gene has CDR1 LNHDA and CDR2 SQIVND (reference sequence). The chain's CDR3 is CASRRDSQFGKLFF. For the CDR3, the DNA is TGTGCCAGTAGGAGGGATAGCCAATTCGGAAAACTGTTTTTT.

V usage is TRBV19 and J usage is TRBJ2-7; D gene uncertain. The V gene's germline CDR1 is LNHDA and CDR2 SQIVND (reference sequence). The CDR3 runs to 14 residues. Trimming shortened V by 2 bases and J by 0 bases, and 8 bases separated the two germline ends. Here the CDR3 DNA reads TGTGCCAGTAGTATAACCCGGAGCTCCTACGAGCAGTACTTC. Protein sequence: CASSITRSSYEQYF.

The table lists this clone with a count of one. The J gene is TRBJ2-5, the V gene TRBV6-6; D ambiguous. The germline V gene has CDR1 MNHNY and CDR2 SVGAGI (reference sequence). The V end lost 0 bases, the J end lost 5 bases, and 4 bases lay between the germline ends. This CDR3 region has 12 residues. CDR3 DNA sequence: TGTGCCAGCAGTTACTCGAGGGAGACCCAGTACTTC. Its protein is CASSYSRETQYF.

This clone was counted between two and nine times. In DNA, the CDR3 is TGTGCCAGCAGCTTAGAGAGGGGAAACACCATATATTTT. As protein: CASSLERGNTIYF. The chain joins TRBV11-2 to TRBJ1-3; D remains unclear. The V end lost 0 bases, the J end lost 4 bases, and 4 bases lay between the germline ends. Germline CDR1 reads SGHAT; CDR2 reads FQNNGV. The CDR3 extends over 13 amino acids.

The V call is TRBV4-3, the J call TRBJ2-1, with D possibly being TRBD1 (6 bases). V lost 6 bases and J 4 bases, leaving 13 bases between the germline ends. Germline lookup yields CDR1 LGHNA and CDR2 YSLEER. The CDR3 has 14 amino acids. CDR3 sequence: CASSLAGVYNEQFF. In nucleotides, the CDR3 is TGCGCCAGCAGTTTGGCAGGGGTTTACAATGAGCAGTTCTTC.

The chain couples TRBV18 to TRBJ2-5; 8 bases are a match to TRBD2. Per germline, CDR1 KGHSH and CDR2 LQKENI. Trimming took 3 bases from V and 5 from J; bases not matched to a gene: 5. The CDR3 spans 14 residues. The CDR3: CASSPPGLEETQYF. Here the CDR3 DNA reads TGTGCCAGCTCACCTCCGGGACTAGAGGAGACCCAGTACTTC.

The chain couples TRBV7-2 to TRBJ1-1; tentatively, D is TRBD1 (6 bases). Trimming took 5 bases from V and 10 from J, leaving 26 bases between them. Per germline, CDR1 SGHTA and CDR2 FQGNSA. CDR3 length: 16 amino acids. The CDR3 loop is CASSPLQGPGPVRAFF. CDR3 bases: TGTGCCAGCAGCCCGCTACAGGGTCCGGGGCCTGTAAGAGCTTTCTTT.

The gene calls are TRBV5-5 and TRBJ2-6; possibly TRBD2 for D (6 bases). The germline V gene has CDR1 SGHKS and CDR2 YYEKEE (reference sequence). This CDR3 has 17 residues. The V gene lost 4 bases and the J gene lost 4 bases, with 18 bases spanning the gap. DNA of the CDR3: TGTGCCAGCAGCGCGGCCAGCGCGGGGACGGGGGCCAACGTCCTGACTTTC. Translated, it gives CASSAASAGTGANVLTF. Full variable domain (missing parts from reference TRBV5-5 and TRBJ2-6): DAGVTQSPTHLIKTRGQQVTLRCSPISGHKSVSWYQQVLGQGPQFIFQYYEKEERGRGNFPDRFSARQFPNYSSELNVNALLLGDSALYLCASSAASAGTGANVLTFGAGSRLTVL.

The rearrangement uses TRBV5-1 and TRBJ2-1; D gene unclear. Germline assignment: CDR1 SGHRS and CDR2 YFSETQ. Trimming removed 2 bases at V and 0 bases at J, with 6 bases between. The CDR3 is made up of 14 amino acids. The CDR3 coding sequence is TGCGCCAGCAGCTTTACACCCTCCTACAATGAGCAGTTCTTC. Translated: CASSFTPSYNEQFF. The whole variable domain, remainder taken from reference TRBV5-1 and TRBJ2-1, is KAGVTQTPRYLIKTRGQQVTLSCSPISGHRSVSWYQQTPGQGLQFLFEYFSETQRNKGNFPGRFSGRQFSNSRSEMNVSTLELGDSALYLCASSFTPSYNEQFFGPGTRLTVL.

The chain uses TRBV11-3 and TRBJ1-2; possible D gene TRBD1, 5 bases. Germline V gene data show CDR1 as SGHNT and CDR2 as YENEEA. The CDR3 contains 12 residues. The V and J ends lost 5 bases and 6 bases respectively, with 10 bases between them. CDR3 in amino acids: CASSGEQDGYTF. Here the CDR3 DNA reads TGTGCCAGCAGCGGGGAACAGGATGGCTACACCTTC.

The chain recombines TRBV6-5 with TRBJ2-1; D may be TRBD2 (5 bases). V lost 6 bases and J lost 5, with 14 bases in between. Germline CDR1 reads MNHEY; CDR2 reads SVGAGI. The CDR3 totals 14 residues. CDR3: CASRESGLDNEQFF. In DNA, the CDR3 is TGTGCCAGCAGAGAATCCGGACTCGACAATGAGCAGTTCTTC.

This chain links TRBV19 with TRBJ1-1; 7 bases align to TRBD1. The trim removed 3 bases at V and 1 base at J, leaving 5 bases unmatched. This CDR3 spans 15 amino acids. Germline V gives CDR1 LNHDA, CDR2 SQIVND (reference sequence). The CDR3 DNA is TGTGCCAGTAGTATTATAGGGACAGCGAACACTGAAGCTTTCTTT. Residues: CASSIIGTANTEAFF.

The gene calls are TRBV9 and TRBJ2-7, with D unclear. The length of the CDR3 is 12 residues. Germline loops: CDR1 SGDLS, CDR2 YYNGEE. Trimming left V 1 base short and J 6 bases short, with 8 bases between. The CDR3 sequence: CASSVSRPEQYF. The CDR3 nucleotides read TGTGCCAGCAGCGTATCGCGTCCCGAGCAGTACTTC.

About this clone: The same CDR3 can be traced to other DNA sequences in this sample. This chain uses TRBV19 with TRBJ1-1; a possible D gene is TRBD1 (5 bases). The CDR3 extends over 14 amino acids. V was trimmed by 2 bases and J by 1 base, leaving 8 bases between them. Germline V gene sequence: CDR1 LNHDA, CDR2 SQIVND (reference sequence). CDR3 sequence reads: CASSIQGPNTEAFF. Written as DNA, the CDR3 is TGTGCCAGTAGTATACAGGGCCCGAACACTGAAGCTTTCTTT.

This clone was recorded once. This chain connects TRBV28 to TRBJ2-7, with 10 nucleotides matching TRBD2. The CDR3 runs to 12 residues. V lost 11 bases, J lost 4 bases, and 5 bases stayed unmatched. Looked up from germline, CDR1 is MDHEN and CDR2 is SYDVKM. CDR3 sequence reads: CASGAGGYEQYF. The CDR3 region has the DNA TGTGCCTCCGGAGCGGGAGGGTACGAGCAGTACTTC.